A single sample is the source of the 8 T cell receptor beta chains below, sequenced in a study of blood T cell repertoires in COVID-19. TCRdb's copy holds only in-frame clones and misses some; the assay was immunoSEQ multiplex PCR. The table includes about 180,000 clones, more than 85% detected once. Sequenced material: peripheral blood. The receptors shown here come from a woman in her twenties or thirties with active or convalescent COVID-19.

This chain joins TRBV4-1 and TRBJ2-1; 8 bases align to TRBD1. Trimming cost V 0 bases and J 6 bases; bases outside gene matches: 4. Germline CDR1 reads MGHRA; CDR2 reads YSYEKL. The CDR3 covers 15 residues. In DNA form, the CDR3 reads TGCGCCAGCAGCCAAGAACAACAGGGGGTCAATGAGCAGTTCTTC. Translation gives CASSQEQQGVNEQFF.

The chain is built from TRBV19 and TRBJ1-1; a possible D gene is TRBD1 (5 bases). This CDR3 is 12 amino acids long. Trimming removed 5 bases from V and 9 bases from J, with 13 bases in between. Per the germline V gene, CDR1 is LNHDA and CDR2 is SQIVND (reference sequence). CDR3 nucleotide sequence: TGTGCCAGTAGTCCCGAGGGGACTCAAGCTTTCTTT. Its translation is CASSPEGTQAFF.

A few counts support this clone. The identical CDR3 is also encoded by other nucleotide sequences in the sample. This chain joins TRBV3-1 (or the pseudogene TRBV3-2) and TRBJ1-1; no reliable D call. There are 12 residues in the CDR3. Germline-derived CDR1 and CDR2 are LGHDT and YNNKEL (reference sequence). The V gene lost 3 bases and the J gene lost 5 bases, with 7 bases spanning the gap. CDR3 in amino acids: CASSQTGTEAFF. The CDR3 coding sequence is TGTGCCAGCAGCCAGACGGGTACTGAAGCTTTCTTT.

The chain couples TRBV2 to TRBJ1-1, with D possibly being TRBD1 (5 bases). Looked up from germline, CDR1 is SNHLY and CDR2 is FYNNEI. The CDR3 runs to 12 residues. Trimming stripped 6 bases from V and 4 bases from J, with 9 bases between. The CDR3 region has the DNA TGTGCCAGCAGGGGGGGGAGCACTGAAGCTTTCTTT. It encodes CASRGGSTEAFF.

The CDR3 coding sequence is TGTGCCAGTAGTATTAAGGGAGTTAACTATGGCTACACCTTC. Protein: CASSIKGVNYGYTF. The J gene is TRBJ1-2, the V gene TRBV19; D ambiguous. Germline lookup yields CDR1 LNHDA and CDR2 SQIVND (reference sequence). There are 14 residues in the CDR3. With 3 bases removed from V and 1 base from J, the gap between germline ends came to 9 bases.

The chain combines TRBV19 with TRBJ2-5; 11 nucleotides match TRBD1. Germline V gene lookup returns CDR1 LNHDA and CDR2 SQIVND (reference sequence). After removal of 5 bases from V and 5 bases from J, the junction contained 7 bases not matched to a gene. This CDR3 has 15 amino acids. Here the CDR3 DNA reads TGTGCCAGTAGTCCCTGGGGACAGGGGGACGAGACCCAGTACTTC. As protein: CASSPWGQGDETQYF.

The genes are TRBV5-4 and TRBJ1-2; the D is unclear. The CDR3 is 13 amino acids. Germline lookup yields CDR1 SGHNT and CDR2 YYREEE (reference sequence). The V and J ends lost 1 base and 6 bases respectively, with 10 bases between them. The CDR3 reads CASSLPGPDGYTF. The CDR3 nucleotides are TGTGCCAGCAGCTTGCCAGGTCCCGATGGCTACACCTTC.

The rearrangement joins TRBV3-1 (or the pseudogene TRBV3-2) to TRBJ1-2; 10 bases agree with TRBD1. The CDR3 runs 15 residues. The germline V gene encodes CDR1 LGHDT and CDR2 YNNKEL (reference sequence). V dropped 2 bases and J dropped 7; count of bases not matched to a gene: 7. This CDR3 reads CASSQRGQGRSGYTF. Written as DNA, the CDR3 is TGTGCCAGCAGCCAACGGGGACAGGGGCGAAGTGGCTACACCTTC.